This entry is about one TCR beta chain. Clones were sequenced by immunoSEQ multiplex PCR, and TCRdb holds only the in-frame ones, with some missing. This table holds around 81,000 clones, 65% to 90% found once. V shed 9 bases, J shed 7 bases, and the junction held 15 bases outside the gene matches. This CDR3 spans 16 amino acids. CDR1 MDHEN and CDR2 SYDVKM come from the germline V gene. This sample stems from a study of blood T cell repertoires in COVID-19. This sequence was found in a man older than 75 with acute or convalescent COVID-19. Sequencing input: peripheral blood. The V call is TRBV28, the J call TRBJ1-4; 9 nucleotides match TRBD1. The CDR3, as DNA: TGTGCCAGTACCACCTCACAGGGGGCAAGGAGTGAAAAACTGTTTTTT. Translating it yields CASTTSQGARSEKLFF.